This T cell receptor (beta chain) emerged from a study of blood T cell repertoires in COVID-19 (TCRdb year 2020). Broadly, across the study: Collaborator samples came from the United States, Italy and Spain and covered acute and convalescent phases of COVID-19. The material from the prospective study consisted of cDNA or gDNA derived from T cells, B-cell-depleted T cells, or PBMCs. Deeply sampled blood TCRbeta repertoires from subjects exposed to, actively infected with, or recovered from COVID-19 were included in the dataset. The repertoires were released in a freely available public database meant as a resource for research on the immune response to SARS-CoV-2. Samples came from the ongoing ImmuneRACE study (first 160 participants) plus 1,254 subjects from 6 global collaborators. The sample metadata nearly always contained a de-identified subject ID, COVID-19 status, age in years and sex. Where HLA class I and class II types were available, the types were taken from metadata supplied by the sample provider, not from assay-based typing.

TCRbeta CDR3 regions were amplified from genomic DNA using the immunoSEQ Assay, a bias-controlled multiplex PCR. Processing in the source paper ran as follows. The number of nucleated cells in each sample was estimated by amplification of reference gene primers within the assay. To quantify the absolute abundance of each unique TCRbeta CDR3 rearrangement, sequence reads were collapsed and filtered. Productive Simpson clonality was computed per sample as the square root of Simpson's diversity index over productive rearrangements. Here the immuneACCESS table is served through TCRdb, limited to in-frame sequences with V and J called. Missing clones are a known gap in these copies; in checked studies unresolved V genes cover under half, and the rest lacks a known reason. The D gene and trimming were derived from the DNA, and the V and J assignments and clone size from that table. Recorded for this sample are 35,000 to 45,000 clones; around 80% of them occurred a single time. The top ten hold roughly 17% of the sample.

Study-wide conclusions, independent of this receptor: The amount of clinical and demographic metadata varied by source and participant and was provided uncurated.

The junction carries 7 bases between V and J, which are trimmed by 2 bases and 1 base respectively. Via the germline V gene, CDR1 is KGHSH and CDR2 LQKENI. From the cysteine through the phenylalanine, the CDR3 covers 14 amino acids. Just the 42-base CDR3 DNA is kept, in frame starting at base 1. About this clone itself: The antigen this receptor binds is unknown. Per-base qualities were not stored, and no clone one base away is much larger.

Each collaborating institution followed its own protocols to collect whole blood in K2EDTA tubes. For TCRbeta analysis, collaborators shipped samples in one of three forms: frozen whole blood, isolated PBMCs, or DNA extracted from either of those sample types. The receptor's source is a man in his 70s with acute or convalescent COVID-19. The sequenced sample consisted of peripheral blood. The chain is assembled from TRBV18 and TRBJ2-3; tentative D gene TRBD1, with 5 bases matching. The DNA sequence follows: TGTGCCAGCTCACCAACAGGCCGCACAGATACGCAGTATTTT. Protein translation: CASSPTGRTDTQYF.